This T cell receptor beta chain was identified in a study of T cell responses to AZD1222 COVID-19 vaccine. Study-wide findings and caveats: Donors, mostly white British, included more females; clonal diversity was possibly underestimated.

CDR3 length: 15 amino acids. Trimming left V 4 bases short and J 2 bases short, with 15 bases between. Per the germline V gene, CDR1 is MDHEN and CDR2 is SYDVKM. Using immunoSEQ multiplex PCR, the repertoire was profiled, and TCRdb retains in-frame clones only, with some absent. The table lists 150,000 to 160,000 clones, 90% of them singletons. As for this clone: Its target is unknown.

The sequences come from peripheral blood, collected on day 0 of AZD1222 vaccination. V and J are TRBV28 and TRBJ2-7; tentatively, D is TRBD1 (6 bases). The sequence was obtained from an adult in good health. CDR3 DNA: TGTGCCAGCAGTTCGACAGGTCCCGGGCCCTACGAGCAGTACTTC. Translated: CASSSTGPGPYEQYF.